The clone carrying this TCR beta chain was counted many times. This record belongs to a study of tumor-infiltrating lymphocytes in oesophageal squamous cell carcinoma. One entry per CDR3 protein, called by TCRdb with MiXCR from the PCR reads. Of approximately 12,000 distinct CDR3 sequences detected, roughly 60% appear once; the ten largest clones hold 30% to 35%. The CDR3 runs to 17 residues. Germline V gene sequence: CDR1 KGHDR, CDR2 SFDVKD. V lost 6 bases and J lost 11; bases outside the gene matches: 21. The origin of this receptor is a male donor with esophageal squamous cell carcinoma. Material for sequencing was esophageal tumor tissue. This chain uses TRBV24-1 with TRBJ2-5, with 9 bases that match TRBD1. Written as DNA, the CDR3 is TGTGCCACCAGTAGTGTACCCCTCCCGGGACAGGGAGTAGAGCAGTACTTC. As protein: CATSSVPLPGQGVEQYF.